Here is one T cell receptor beta chain with its context. The data derive from a study of patients and donors after allogeneic stem cell transplantation. TCRdb redid the calling of the RT-PCR reads with MiXCR, one entry per CDR3 protein. The sample gives some 880,000 distinct CDR3 sequences, about 20% of which show up once; around 6% is in the top ten. Per germline, CDR1 SGHVS and CDR2 FQNEAQ. The CDR3 covers 15 residues. V dropped 0 bases and J dropped 5 bases, with 14 bases sitting between them. The chain links TRBV7-8 to TRBJ2-7, with TRBD1 as a possible D gene (5 bases). Sequencing used blood, either unsorted or a sorted T cell fraction (not recorded which). This receptor was obtained from a human donor who was either an allogeneic HSCT recipient or a stem cell or donor lymphocyte infusion donor (not recorded which). It is not recorded whose cells these are; they may come from a transplant donor. CDR3 loop: CASSLAIRDGDEQYF. The CDR3 DNA follows: TGTGCCAGCAGCTTAGCGATCAGGGATGGCGACGAGCAGTACTTC.